Sequencing of this TCR beta chain was carried out in a study of T cell clones after liver transplantation. Study information: Graft-donor-reactive sequences were compared with third-party-reactive TCRbeta sequences from pre-transplant mixed lymphocyte reactions. Regarding the study as a whole: Circulating graft-donor-reactive CD4 TCRbeta sequences fell significantly post-transplant in most of the 8 subjects. Graft donor-reactive T cells may have migrated into the graft rather than being deleted. Donor-reactive sequences fell more than third party-reactive ones, suggesting partial deletion.

Clones were read by immunoSEQ multiplex PCR, and TCRdb kept only the in-frame ones, dropping some. Among 55,000 or so clones listed, about 70% were seen once. CDR1 is MNHEY and CDR2 is SVGAGI in the germline V gene. V lost 1 base and J lost 4, with 11 bases in between. CDR3 size: 15 residues. Of note for this clone: The antigen is unknown.

The sequence was collected from a human donor who received a liver transplant. V gene TRBV6-5 combines with J gene TRBJ2-1, with D maybe TRBD2 (6 bases). Sequencing used CD4+ T cells from blood, obtained before liver transplant. DNA for the CDR3: TGTGCCAGCAGTTACTTTGCGGGGAATTACAATGAGCAGTTCTTC. It codes for CASSYFAGNYNEQFF.